These 31 T cell receptor beta chains were all obtained from the same sample, sequenced in a study of immune cell composition in non-small cell lung cancer. The data were produced by immunoSEQ multiplex PCR, yet TCRdb's version contains in-frame clones alone and is incomplete. Of 9,000 to 10,000 clones in the sample, about two thirds were seen once. The sequencing input was lung tumor tissue. The receptors were sampled from a human donor with non-small cell lung cancer.

The rearrangement joins TRBV5-6 to TRBJ2-5; D is possibly TRBD1 (6 bases). The CDR3 extends over 17 amino acids. V lost 0 bases to trimming and J lost 1 base, with 16 bases between them. The germline CDR1 and CDR2 sequences are SGHDT and YYEEEE. The CDR3 protein is CASSLARSYRAQETQYF. The CDR3 DNA reads TGTGCCAGCAGCTTGGCCCGTTCCTACAGGGCCCAAGAGACCCAGTACTTC.

This clone was counted only a few times. Other nucleotide sequences in the sample specify the same CDR3. The chain carries TRBV5-6 and TRBJ2-6, with unresolved D. Trimming cost V 5 bases and J 4 bases, with 7 bases left between them. This CDR3 contains 13 residues. Per the germline V gene, CDR1 is SGHDT and CDR2 is YYEEEE. CDR3 region: CASRLWGANVLTF. The CDR3 coding sequence is TGTGCCAGCAGATTATGGGGGGCCAACGTCCTGACTTTC.

The chain couples TRBV7-9 to TRBJ1-3; 8 bases line up with TRBD1. Germline loops: CDR1 SEHNR, CDR2 FQNEAQ (reference sequence). Losses at the gene ends were 0 bases for V and 0 bases for J; bases not matched to a gene: 7. This CDR3 is built from 18 residues. This chain's CDR3 is CASSLAGRGPHSGNTIYF. The DNA of the CDR3 is TGTGCCAGCAGCTTAGCCGGCAGGGGGCCCCACTCTGGAAACACCATATATTTT.

The rearrangement links TRBV5-1 to TRBJ1-1; perhaps TRBD1 as D (5 bases). With 3 bases removed from V and 8 bases from J, the gap between germline ends came to 17 bases. The CDR3 is made up of 14 amino acids. Germline V gives CDR1 SGHRS, CDR2 YFSETQ. The CDR3: CASSSRDASVEAFF. CDR3 coding DNA: TGCGCCAGCAGCTCCCGGGACGCCAGTGTCGAAGCTTTCTTT.

This clone is medium-sized (0.01 to 0.1%). The chain links TRBV7-2 to TRBJ1-5, with D possibly matching TRBD1 (6 bases). The CDR3 contains 14 residues. V was cut by 4 bases and J by 2 bases, with 9 bases left in between. CDR1 SGHTA and CDR2 FQGNSA come from the germline V gene. The DNA of the CDR3 is TGTGCCAGCAGCTCCAGGGGCGGCAATCAGCCCCAGCATTTT. Translated: CASSSRGGNQPQHF.

The table lists this clone with a few counts. This chain links TRBV4-1 with TRBJ2-3; either TRBD1 or TRBD2 may fit D (5 bases each). This CDR3 region has 14 residues. V lost 5 bases to trimming and J lost 1 base, with 10 bases between them. CDR1 MGHRA and CDR2 YSYEKL come from the germline V gene. The CDR3 sequence is CASSEGPGTDTQYF. CDR3 coding DNA: TGCGCCAGCAGCGAGGGGCCTGGCACAGATACGCAGTATTTT.

The genes are TRBV6-6 and TRBJ1-5, with D maybe TRBD1 (5 bases). CDR3 size: 13 residues. Trimming cost V 2 bases and J 5 bases, with 7 bases left between them. CDR1 and CDR2 from the germline V gene are MNHNY and SVGAGI (reference sequence). The chain's CDR3 is CASSYTTDQPQHF. In DNA, the CDR3 is TGTGCCAGCAGTTACACGACAGATCAGCCCCAGCATTTT.

This sequence joins TRBV7-8 and TRBJ1-5; D gene unclear. The CDR3 is made up of 15 amino acids. V lost 3 bases and J 0 bases, leaving 9 bases between the germline ends. CDR1 SGHVS and CDR2 FQNEAQ come from the germline V gene. The chain's CDR3 is CASSFLGVSNQPQHF. The CDR3 DNA sequence: TGTGCCAGCAGCTTTTTGGGTGTTAGCAATCAGCCCCAGCATTTT.

The chain recombines TRBV7-2 with TRBJ2-5; D is ambiguous. CDR3 size: 11 residues. Per germline, CDR1 SGHTA and CDR2 FQGNSA. The V end lost 6 bases, the J end lost 5 bases, and 7 bases lay between the germline ends. CDR3 in amino acids: CASSSWETQYF. CDR3 coding DNA: TGTGCCAGCAGTTCTTGGGAGACCCAGTACTTC. The variable domain in full, completed from reference TRBV7-2 and TRBJ2-5, reads GAGVSQSPSNKVTEKGKDVELRCDPISGHTALYWYRQSLGQGLEFLIYFQGNSAPDKSGLPSDRFSAERTGGSVSTLTIQRTQQEDSAVYLCASSSWETQYFGPGTRLLVL.

This chain uses TRBV6-1 with TRBJ1-1; D call uncertain. The CDR3 runs 15 residues. Trimming removed 2 bases from V and 0 bases from J, with 10 bases in between. The germline V gene encodes CDR1 MNHNS and CDR2 SASEGT. The CDR3 sequence is CASSESVRMNTEAFF. In nucleotides, the CDR3 is TGTGCCAGCAGTGAATCAGTCCGCATGAACACTGAAGCTTTCTTT.

This chain's CDR3 is CASSPRRYEQYF. The CDR3 nucleotides read TGTGCCAGCAGCCCGCGGCGCTACGAGCAGTACTTC. This chain joins TRBV11-2 and TRBJ2-5, with D unresolved. TRBJ2-7 matches the DNA end more closely, so the J call is doubtful. The germline V gene encodes CDR1 SGHAT and CDR2 FQNNGV. The CDR3 has 12 amino acids.

Sample share makes this clone large. Compared with germline, one end of the junction differs, possibly owing to a read error. The rearrangement uses TRBV27 and TRBJ1-2; D is unresolved. CDR1 MNHEY and CDR2 SMNVEV come from the germline V gene (reference sequence). This CDR3 has 11 residues. CDR3 amino acids: CASSLSGPTFF. CDR3 in DNA: TGTGCCAGCAGTTTATCGGGCCCAACCTTCTTC.

The chain is built from TRBV7-9 and TRBJ2-5, with TRBD2 identical over 9 bases. The germline V gene has CDR1 SEHNR and CDR2 FQNEAQ (reference sequence). This CDR3 spans 15 amino acids. V shed 2 bases and J 2 bases; nucleotides not matched to a gene: 3. The CDR3 here is CASSLLAGPQETQYF. CDR3 DNA sequence: TGTGCCAGCAGCTTACTAGCGGGGCCACAAGAGACCCAGTACTTC.

This rearrangement joins TRBV7-8 to TRBJ2-5; tentatively, D is TRBD2 (5 bases). Germline V gene data show CDR1 as SGHVS and CDR2 as FQNEAQ. Trimming removed 10 bases from V and 12 bases from J, with 12 bases in between. The length of the CDR3 is 9 residues. The CDR3 region has the DNA TGTGCCATACCCGGGATGAAGTACTTC. Encoded protein: CAIPGMKYF.

This clone was recorded only once. V usage is TRBV4-1 and J usage is TRBJ2-2, with TRBD2 identical over 10 bases. The germline V gene encodes CDR1 MGHRA and CDR2 YSYEKL. With V trimmed by 4 bases and J by 3 bases, 2 bases remained unmatched. This CDR3 has 15 residues. Written as DNA, the CDR3 is TGCGCCAGCAGCCCTGGGACTAGCGACACCGGGGAGCTGTTTTTT. Its protein is CASSPGTSDTGELFF.

V gene TRBV6-1 combines with J gene TRBJ2-1; D uncertain. The CDR3 is 13 residues long. V lost 2 bases to trimming and J lost 9 bases, with 11 bases between them. CDR1 and CDR2 (germline): MNHNS, SASEGT. CDR3 residues: CASSEQAISEQFF. The DNA of the CDR3 is TGTGCCAGCAGTGAACAGGCTATTAGTGAGCAGTTCTTC.

This chain uses TRBV6-1 with TRBJ2-2; D is undetermined. Germline V gene lookup returns CDR1 MNHNS and CDR2 SASEGT. This CDR3 is built from 17 residues. V gave up 4 bases and J gave up 0 bases, with 15 bases separating them. CDR3 nucleotides: TGTGCCAGCAGTGGCCAGCCGCGGTCGGCGAACACCGGGGAGCTGTTTTTT. Its protein is CASSGQPRSANTGELFF.

This clone is termed medium-sized. This chain joins TRBV6-5 and TRBJ1-2, with D maybe TRBD1 (6 bases). V was pared by 2 bases and J by 6 bases, with 16 bases between. The germline V gene encodes CDR1 MNHEY and CDR2 SVGAGI. The CDR3 has 15 residues. The CDR3 sequence: CASSYGGAMGDGYTF. CDR3 in DNA: TGTGCCAGCAGTTACGGGGGGGCAATGGGGGATGGCTACACCTTC.

V usage is TRBV7-2 and J usage is TRBJ2-7; 7 bases are shared with TRBD2. The CDR3 extends over 16 amino acids. J lost 7 bases, V lost 1 base, and 13 bases had no gene match. Germline CDR1 SGHTA, CDR2 FQGNSA. This chain's CDR3 is CASSLEGASGSLEQYF. CDR3 nucleotide sequence: TGTGCCAGCAGCTTAGAGGGTGCTAGCGGTTCCTTGGAGCAGTACTTC.

This clone is medium-sized (0.01 to 0.1%) by share. This rearrangement joins TRBV5-4 to TRBJ2-2; D uncertain. Looked up from germline, CDR1 is SGHNT and CDR2 is YYREEE (reference sequence). Trimming stripped 2 bases from V and 6 bases from J, with 8 bases between. The CDR3 is made up of 13 amino acids. The CDR3 region is CASSLQFSGELFF. Written as DNA, the CDR3 is TGTGCCAGCAGCTTACAATTTTCCGGGGAGCTGTTTTTT. The entire variable domain, with the rest obtained from reference TRBV5-4 and TRBJ2-2, is as follows: ETGVTQSPTHLIKTRGQQVTLRCSSQSGHNTVSWYQQALGQGPQFIFQYYREEENGRGNFPPRFSGLQFPNYSSELNVNALELDDSALYLCASSLQFSGELFFGEGSRLTVL.

CDR3 protein: CASSFPGANYGYTF. The CDR3 DNA follows: TGTGCCAGCAGCTTTCCAGGTGCTAACTATGGCTACACCTTC. The chain couples TRBV13 to TRBJ1-2; D not certain. The CDR3 totals 14 residues. CDR1 and CDR2 (germline): PRHDT, FYEKMQ (reference sequence). Trimming took off 3 bases at V and 0 bases at J, with 8 bases between the two ends.

The chain joins TRBV6-1 to TRBJ2-2; no definite D call. The germline V gene has CDR1 MNHNS and CDR2 SASEGT. The CDR3 is made up of 15 amino acids. Trimming cost V 5 bases and J 2 bases, with 12 bases left between them. CDR3 residues: CASSKESTNTGELFF. The CDR3 bases are TGTGCCAGCAGTAAAGAGTCTACAAACACCGGGGAGCTGTTTTTT.

The chain employs TRBV6-6 and TRBJ1-5; D is ambiguous. CDR1 is MNHNY, CDR2 SVGAGI, per germline (reference sequence). CDR3 length: 15 residues. Trimming took 6 bases from V and 0 from J, leaving 12 bases between them. The CDR3 nucleotides are TGTGCCAGCAGGACATCGGGGTATAGCAATCAGCCCCAGCATTTT. It translates to CASRTSGYSNQPQHF.

This clone is a singleton in its sample. J is TRBJ2-3 and V is TRBV7-9; D is unresolved. V lost 5 bases, J lost 0 bases, and 9 bases lay in between. CDR1 is SEHNR and CDR2 is FQNEAQ in the germline V gene (reference sequence). The CDR3 sequence is 14 residues long. The CDR3 coding sequence is TGTGCCAGCAGCGCGGATACTAGCACAGATACGCAGTATTTT. Translating gives CASSADTSTDTQYF.

The J gene is TRBJ2-2, the V gene TRBV7-2; weak D call: TRBD1 (5 bases). Germline V CDR1 and CDR2: SGHTA, FQGNSA. This CDR3 region has 14 residues. Trimming removed 1 base from V and 5 bases from J, with 8 bases in between. CDR3 DNA: TGTGCCAGCAGCTTAGTATCAGGGACCGGGGAGCTGTTTTTT. It is translated as CASSLVSGTGELFF.

The V gene is TRBV6-5, the J gene TRBJ2-7; tentatively, D is TRBD2 (6 bases). The CDR3 spans 13 residues. V was pared by 6 bases and J by 7 bases, with 16 bases between. Germline assignment: CDR1 MNHEY and CDR2 SVGAGI. CDR3 in amino acids: CASSRRDLVEQYF. The CDR3 DNA sequence: TGTGCCAGCAGCCGAAGGGACTTAGTAGAGCAGTACTTC.

J is TRBJ1-1 and V is TRBV18, with D maybe TRBD1 (6 bases). This CDR3 region has 13 residues. The V gene's germline CDR1 is KGHSH and CDR2 LQKENI. Trimming cost V 3 bases and J 5 bases, with 10 bases left between them. The CDR3 protein is CASSPGRGTEAFF. CDR3 DNA sequence: TGTGCCAGCTCACCGGGCAGGGGTACTGAAGCTTTCTTT.

The chain couples TRBV30 to TRBJ2-3; D gene ambiguous. The germline V and J ends were trimmed by 0 bases and 6 bases, with 19 bases remaining between them. Germline CDR1 reads GTSNPN; CDR2 reads SVGIG (reference sequence). The CDR3 loop spans 16 amino acids. The CDR3: CAWSVTFGRIDDTQYF. Written as DNA, the CDR3 is TGTGCCTGGAGTGTAACCTTCGGACGGATAGATGATACGCAGTATTTT.

The chain employs TRBV5-6 and TRBJ1-5, with TRBD1 matching 9 bases. The ends lost 4 bases at V and 4 bases at J; junction bases unmatched: 9. The length of the CDR3 is 16 residues. Germline V gives CDR1 SGHDT, CDR2 YYEEEE. In nucleotides, the CDR3 is TGTGCCAGCAGCCTAGGACAGGGGCCGAGAAATCAGCCCCAGCATTTT. Encoded protein: CASSLGQGPRNQPQHF.

The chain has TRBV5-4 and TRBJ2-3; D gene unclear. Germline V gives CDR1 SGHNT, CDR2 YYREEE (reference sequence). The CDR3 consists of 12 residues. The ends were cut back, 0 bases at V and 2 bases at J, with 1 base in the middle. Here the CDR3 DNA reads TGTGCCAGCAGCTTGGCCACAGATACGCAGTATTTT. It yields the protein CASSLATDTQYF.

The chain has TRBV7-2 and TRBJ1-5; a possible D gene is TRBD1 (5 bases). Germline CDR1 SGHTA, CDR2 FQGNSA. Trimming removed 2 bases from V and 4 bases from J, with 12 bases in between. The CDR3 totals 15 residues. In nucleotides, the CDR3 is TGTGCCAGCAGCTTACAACCGGGACTTAATCAGCCCCAGCATTTT. It codes for CASSLQPGLNQPQHF.